The 23 T cell receptor beta chains below were found in one sample sequenced in a study of T cells after yellow fever vaccination. One entry per CDR3 protein, called by TCRdb with MiXCR from the 5' RACE reads. The sample holds about 580,000 distinct CDR3 sequences, around 16% seen once. Here the sequenced sample was PBMCs, taken 5 to 6 days after the first yellow fever vaccination. Every receptor here comes from a man aged 18 to 35 who received the YFV17D yellow fever vaccine.

There are a few counts of this clonotype. This sequence joins TRBV18 and TRBJ1-5; TRBD1 matches at 7 bases. From germline, CDR1 is KGHSH and CDR2 LQKENI. Trimming cost V 4 bases and J 3 bases; bases outside gene matches: 6. The length of the CDR3 is 15 residues. Here the CDR3 reads CASSRTQGNNQPQHF. CDR3 nucleotides: TGTGCCAGCTCACGTACACAGGGGAACAATCAGCCCCAGCATTTT.

There are a few counts of this clonotype. V is TRBV3-1 and J is TRBJ2-6; 11 bases line up with TRBD2. The germline V gene encodes CDR1 LGHDT and CDR2 YNNKEL (reference sequence). The J segment lost 0 bases and the V segment lost 4 bases, leaving 5 bases of the junction unmatched. The CDR3 contains 18 residues. The CDR3 nucleotides read TGTGCCAGCAGCCGAGGACTAGCGGGCCACTCTGGGGCCAACGTCCTGACTTTC. Its translation: CASSRGLAGHSGANVLTF.

At least ten counts were recorded for this clonotype. The chain recombines TRBV12-3 or TRBV12-4 with TRBJ2-2; 10 nucleotides line up with TRBD1. V shed 5 bases and J 7 bases; nucleotides not matched to a gene: 7. The CDR3 runs to 15 residues. CDR3 sequence (DNA): TGTGCCAGCAGTCGTCCGGGACAGGGGATCGGGGAGCTGTTTTTT. Translation: CASSRPGQGIGELFF.

This sequence joins TRBV19 and TRBJ2-3; possible D gene TRBD2, 6 bases. Looked up from germline, CDR1 is LNHDA and CDR2 is SQIVND (reference sequence). V gave up 7 bases and J gave up 5 bases, with 16 bases separating them. CDR3 length equals 14 residues. Here the CDR3 DNA reads TGTGCCAGTACCCCGGGGGAGCCGGAAGATACGCAGTATTTT. It is translated as CASTPGEPEDTQYF.

This clonotype has only a few counts. This chain connects TRBV6-5 to TRBJ2-1; the match to TRBD1 covers 7 bases. With 6 bases clipped from V and 12 bases from J, the junction kept 8 bases outside the gene matches. From germline, CDR1 is MNHEY and CDR2 SVGAGI. There are 12 residues in the CDR3. The CDR3: CASRTGQTVQFF. As DNA, the CDR3 is TGTGCCAGCAGAACGGGACAGACGGTGCAGTTCTTC.

This clonotype has a handful of counts. This chain uses TRBV20-1 with TRBJ1-2; D might be TRBD1 (6 bases). The V gene lost 2 bases and the J gene lost 5 bases, with 18 bases spanning the gap. The CDR3 has 15 residues. In germline, CDR1 is DFQATT, CDR2 SNEGSKA (reference sequence). The CDR3 sequence is CSARYRDTLSYGYTF. The CDR3, as DNA: TGCAGTGCTAGATACCGGGACACACTATCTTATGGCTACACCTTC.

The genes are TRBV10-1 and TRBJ1-6; a weak D match, TRBD1 (5 bases). Germline V gene data show CDR1 as WNHNN and CDR2 as SYGVQD (reference sequence). Trimming took 3 bases from V and 7 from J, leaving 13 bases between them. The CDR3 is made up of 15 amino acids. CDR3 residues: CASSEWQGCNSPLHF. DNA of the CDR3: TGCGCCAGCAGTGAATGGCAGGGCTGCAATTCACCCCTCCACTTT.

Notes on this clonotype: Just one base apart from a much larger clone, this may be a read error. The chain employs TRBV7-9 and TRBJ2-5; 7 bases match TRBD1. Germline-derived CDR1 and CDR2 are SEHNR and FQNEAQ (reference sequence). This CDR3 comprises 13 residues. V was pared by 5 bases and J by 4 bases, with 4 bases of the junction left unmatched. CDR3 loop: CASSIQGIETQYF. In DNA, the CDR3 is TGTGCCAGCAGCATACAGGGGATAGAGACCCAGTACTTC. The complete variable domain, with remaining parts taken from reference TRBV7-9 and TRBJ2-5, reads DTGVSQNPRHKITKRGQNVTFRCDPISEHNRLYWYRQTLGQGPEFLTYFQNEAQLEKSRLLSDRFSAERPKGSFSTLEIQRTEQGDSAMYLCASSIQGIETQYFGPGTRLLVL.

This clonotype was recorded a few times. The gene calls are TRBV6-1 and TRBJ1-1; 7 positions agree with TRBD1. The V gene's germline CDR1 is MNHNS and CDR2 SASEGT. CDR3 length: 13 amino acids. The V segment lost 6 bases and the J segment 7 bases; nucleotides outside the gene matches: 8. CDR3 region: CASRMGQWVEAFF. In DNA, the CDR3 is TGTGCCAGCAGGATGGGACAGTGGGTTGAAGCTTTCTTT.

This clonotype has ten or more counts. The V gene is TRBV4-3, the J gene TRBJ1-4; no clear D. Per germline, CDR1 LGHNA and CDR2 YSLEER. V dropped 8 bases and J dropped 8 bases, with 12 bases sitting between them. CDR3 length equals 12 residues. CDR3 region: CASGPGREKLFF. The CDR3, as DNA: TGCGCCAGCGGACCGGGGAGAGAAAAACTGTTTTTT.

This clonotype was seen a few times. J is TRBJ2-5 and V is TRBV18, with 8 bases lining up with TRBD2. There are 15 residues in the CDR3. Germline V CDR1 and CDR2: KGHSH, LQKENI. With V trimmed by 0 bases and J by 4 bases, 4 bases remained unmatched. The CDR3 loop is CASSPPGLGGETQYF. Here the CDR3 DNA reads TGTGCCAGCTCACCACCGGGACTAGGCGGAGAGACCCAGTACTTC. The variable domain in full, completed from reference TRBV18 and TRBJ2-5, reads NAGVMQNPRHLVRRRGQEARLRCSPMKGHSHVYWYRQLPEEGLKFMVYLQKENIIDESGMPKERFSAEFPKEGPSILRIQQVVRGDSAAYFCASSPPGLGGETQYFGPGTRLLVL.

The rearrangement links TRBV3-1 to TRBJ2-3; 7 bases are a match to TRBD2. V was clipped by 3 bases and J by 10 bases; unmatched bases: 4. Germline V gene sequence: CDR1 LGHDT, CDR2 YNNKEL (reference sequence). CDR3 size: 12 residues. This chain's CDR3 is CASSQTSRSQYF. The CDR3 nucleotides read TGTGCCAGCAGCCAGACTAGCAGGTCGCAGTATTTT.

The chain recombines TRBV7-6 with TRBJ1-1, with TRBD1 matching 7 bases. Germline CDR1 and CDR2: SGHVS and FNYEAQ. The CDR3 contains 15 residues. V dropped 4 bases and J dropped 3; count of bases not matched to a gene: 8. DNA of the CDR3: TGTGCCAGCAGCTCCAACAGGGGTGAGGACACTGAAGCTTTCTTT. This codes for CASSSNRGEDTEAFF.

The CDR3 reads CASSETGLNTEAFF. The CDR3 region has the DNA TGTGCCAGCAGTGAGACAGGGTTAAACACTGAAGCTTTCTTT. The chain has TRBV25-1 and TRBJ1-1; 7 bases are a match to TRBD1. With V trimmed by 3 bases and J by 2 bases, 3 bases remained unmatched. The length of the CDR3 is 14 residues. CDR1 and CDR2 from the germline V gene are MGHDK and SYGVNS.

This clonotype was found a few times. The rearrangement links TRBV6-5 to TRBJ2-1; D is undetermined. With 3 bases removed from V and 0 bases from J, the gap between germline ends came to 9 bases. The CDR3 extends over 15 amino acids. Germline values: CDR1 MNHEY, CDR2 SVGAGI. This CDR3 reads CASSYRLSSYNEQFF. The CDR3 coding sequence is TGTGCCAGCAGTTATAGATTAAGCTCCTACAATGAGCAGTTCTTC.

This rearrangement joins TRBV15 to TRBJ2-1, with 7 bases fitting TRBD1. The CDR3 has 15 amino acids. The junction had 4 bases not matched to a gene; V was cut back by 0 bases and J by 5 bases. CDR1 and CDR2 from the germline V gene are LNHNV and YYDKDF (reference sequence). CDR3 sequence reads: CATSRDRGLNNEQFF. In DNA, the CDR3 is TGTGCCACCAGCAGAGATAGGGGGCTTAACAATGAGCAGTTCTTC.

In its sample, this clonotype was seen a few times. J is TRBJ1-2 and V is TRBV30, with D possibly being TRBD1 (6 bases). Germline assignment: CDR1 GTSNPN and CDR2 SVGIG (reference sequence). CDR3 size: 13 residues. V was cut by 2 bases and J by 2 bases, with 9 bases left in between. DNA of the CDR3: TGTGCCTGGAGTCTGGGACAAAACTATGGCTACACCTTC. This gives the protein CAWSLGQNYGYTF.

This clonotype was seen a handful of times. The chain employs TRBV27 and TRBJ2-1, with TRBD2 identical over 7 bases. The germline CDR1 and CDR2 sequences are MNHEY and SMNVEV (reference sequence). This CDR3 is built from 17 residues. Unmatched junction bases numbered 12, after V lost 3 bases and J lost 4 bases. In nucleotides, the CDR3 is TGTGCCAGCAGTTTGGGTCCCTTAGCGGGCCAGTACAATGAGCAGTTCTTC. Protein product: CASSLGPLAGQYNEQFF.

The rearrangement uses TRBV20-1 and TRBJ1-2; 10 bases are a match to TRBD1. CDR3 size: 16 residues. Germline V gene sequence: CDR1 DFQATT, CDR2 SNEGSKA (reference sequence). Germline trimming cut 6 bases from V and 6 bases from J; bases unmatched to any gene: 16. The CDR3 sequence is CSADSIPGQGFDGYTF. The CDR3, as DNA: TGCAGTGCCGATTCAATTCCGGGACAGGGGTTTGATGGCTACACCTTC.

The chain uses TRBV29-1 and TRBJ1-6; tentative D call: TRBD1 (5 bases). Germline V gives CDR1 SQVTM, CDR2 ANQGSEA. V lost 4 bases and J lost 5, with 9 bases in between. The CDR3 consists of 13 residues. The DNA for the CDR3 is TGCAGCGTTGCAACCAGGGATAATTCACCCCTCCACTTT. As protein: CSVATRDNSPLHF.

This clonotype was observed at least ten times. The chain links TRBV11-2 to TRBJ2-7; tentative D call: TRBD2 (6 bases). The V end lost 8 bases, the J end lost 1 base, and 15 bases lay between the germline ends. The CDR3 covers 14 residues. Germline CDR1 SGHAT, CDR2 FQNNGV. CDR3 nucleotide sequence: TGTGCCAGCTGCTGTCGTGGAGGGTCCTACGAGCAGTACTTC. The encoded protein is CASCCRGGSYEQYF.

This clonotype was seen a handful of times. This chain joins TRBV6-6 and TRBJ1-1; D gene ambiguous. The CDR3 has 13 residues. Germline-derived CDR1 and CDR2 are MNHNY and SVGAGI (reference sequence). With 6 bases removed from V and 4 bases from J, the gap between germline ends came to 12 bases. The CDR3 bases are TGTGCCAGCAGAAATGAGGACGGCACTGAAGCTTTCTTT. It is translated as CASRNEDGTEAFF.

The rearrangement joins TRBV19 to TRBJ2-7, with 7 bases matching TRBD2. Trimming cost V 7 bases and J 5 bases; bases outside gene matches: 8. This CDR3 has 13 residues. From germline, CDR1 is LNHDA and CDR2 SQIVND (reference sequence). The CDR3 protein is CASTGRGGDEQYF. The CDR3 nucleotides are TGTGCCAGTACAGGACGGGGAGGGGACGAGCAGTACTTC.